Following are 27 T cell receptor beta chains from one sample sequenced in a study of cytomegalovirus exposure and HLA in healthy donors. PCR amplification relied on 60 Vbeta primers (plus 13 Jbeta primers). Assay used: immunoSEQ multiplex PCR; TCRdb lists only in-frame clones, some missing. In the table there are 130,000 to 150,000 clones, about three fifths of which are singletons. Sequencing was done on a sample of PBMCs. The receptors come from a woman aged 25 to 45 in good health and CMV-seropositive.

The chain links TRBV29-1 to TRBJ2-5; D may be TRBD2 (6 bases). The DNA end is a closer match to TRBJ2-7, so the J assignment may be wrong. The length of the CDR3 is 13 residues. Looked up from germline, CDR1 is SQVTM and CDR2 is ANQGSEA. This chain's CDR3 is CSVSLGGGYEQYF. The DNA for the CDR3 is TGCAGCGTGTCCCTAGGTGGGGGGTACGAGCAGTACTTC.

The chain joins TRBV7-9 to TRBJ2-3, with D tentatively TRBD1 (5 bases). Looked up from germline, CDR1 is SEHNR and CDR2 is FQNEAQ (reference sequence). CDR3 length equals 16 residues. Between the trimmed V and J ends, which lost 1 base and 9 bases, there was a span of 20 bases. This chain's CDR3 is CASSLDRAASGNTQYF. CDR3 sequence (DNA): TGTGCCAGCAGCTTAGATAGGGCGGCATCAGGGAACACGCAGTATTTT. The entire variable domain, with the rest obtained from reference TRBV7-9 and TRBJ2-3, is as follows: DTGVSQNPRHKITKRGQNVTFRCDPISEHNRLYWYRQTLGQGPEFLTYFQNEAQLEKSRLLSDRFSAERPKGSFSTLEIQRTEQGDSAMYLCASSLDRAASGNTQYFGPGTRLTVL.

This chain links TRBV2 with TRBJ1-2; D might be TRBD1 (6 bases). The germline V gene has CDR1 SNHLY and CDR2 FYNNEI. The CDR3 is made up of 15 amino acids. The V end was cut by 8 bases, the J end by 7 bases, with 23 bases between. CDR3 loop: CASASMGAARSGYTF. Here the CDR3 DNA reads TGTGCCAGCGCTAGTATGGGGGCCGCCCGTAGTGGCTACACCTTC.

The chain has TRBV2 and TRBJ2-3; the D is unclear. Per the germline V gene, CDR1 is SNHLY and CDR2 is FYNNEI. V was cut by 4 bases and J by 8 bases, with 7 bases left in between. The CDR3 has 11 residues. The CDR3 DNA sequence: TGTGCCAGCAGTGTGGCCTCTACGCAGTATTTT. This translates into CASSVASTQYF.

This clone showed up just once. The chain links TRBV7-3 to TRBJ2-1; 11 positions agree with TRBD1. Trimming cost V 5 bases and J 5 bases; bases outside gene matches: 14. The CDR3 is 18 residues long. Germline V gene lookup returns CDR1 SGHTA and CDR2 FQGTGA. CDR3: CASSPYSGQGVYHNEQFF. CDR3 DNA sequence: TGTGCCAGCAGCCCCTACTCGGGACAGGGGGTTTATCACAATGAGCAGTTCTTC.

This chain joins TRBV21-1 and TRBJ2-1; TRBD2 is taken as the D call from the table, unchecked against the DNA. TRBV21-1 is marked as a pseudogene. The CDR3 is 13 amino acids. The CDR3 DNA is TGTGCCAGCAGCAAAGTCGTAACTAGCGGGCAGTTCTTC. Residues: CASSKVVTSGQFF.

The chain carries TRBV11-2 and TRBJ2-2; D is undetermined. The ends were cut back, 5 bases at V and 8 bases at J, with 12 bases in the middle. Germline CDR1 is SGHAT and CDR2 is FQNNGV. The CDR3 length is 13 residues. The CDR3 DNA is TGTGCCAGCAGCATACGCTCCTATGGGGAGCTGTTTTTT. This gives the protein CASSIRSYGELFF.

The V and J genes are TRBV5-6 and TRBJ1-2; 7 bases map to TRBD1. V dropped 2 bases and J dropped 3; count of bases not matched to a gene: 1. The CDR3 loop spans 13 amino acids. Germline V CDR1 and CDR2: SGHDT, YYEEEE. CDR3 amino acids: CASSFQGDYGYTF. The CDR3 region has the DNA TGTGCCAGCAGCTTTCAGGGGGACTATGGCTACACCTTC.

The table lists this clone with a count of one. The chain employs TRBV23-1 and TRBJ2-7; TRBD1 matches 8 bases. TRBV23-1 is classed as an ORF, of uncertain function. This CDR3 comprises 14 residues. V trimming: 4 bases; J trimming: 4 bases; junction bases outside the gene matches: 6. CDR3 region: CASSLDRGRYEQYF. CDR3 bases: TGCGCCAGCAGTCTCGACAGGGGTCGGTACGAGCAGTACTTC.

This sequence joins TRBV7-9 and TRBJ2-3; 8 bases agree with TRBD1. The V gene's germline CDR1 is SEHNR and CDR2 FQNEAQ (reference sequence). This CDR3 is 15 amino acids long. The J segment lost 2 bases and the V segment lost 5 bases, leaving 6 bases of the junction unmatched. The DNA for the CDR3 is TGTGCCAGCAGCACCGGGACAGGATACACAGATACGCAGTATTTT. It translates to CASSTGTGYTDTQYF.

On this clone itself: The CDR3 does not close with the conserved phenylalanine or tryptophan, likely indicating a read error. No DNA is shown, since the ends of the CDR3 on it are uncertain; the CDR3 is the one TCRdb lists. The chain joins TRBV27 to TRBJ1-5; TRBD1 reflects the table's D call only, with no check against the DNA. The CDR3 is 12 residues long, counting both termini. Per germline, CDR1 MNHEY and CDR2 SMNVEV (reference sequence). This CDR3 reads CASIRLRDTTSI.

This clone was seen only a few times. This rearrangement joins TRBV6-5 to TRBJ1-5; tentatively, D is TRBD1 (5 bases). V was cut by 6 bases and J by 9 bases, with 15 bases left in between. From germline, CDR1 is MNHEY and CDR2 SVGAGI. This CDR3 contains 13 residues. The CDR3 DNA follows: TGTGCCAGCAGCTCAGGGATTCTCGGGCCCCAGCATTTT. It codes for CASSSGILGPQHF.

This clone came up a few times. The chain links TRBV27 to TRBJ2-1, with 14 nucleotides matching TRBD2. This CDR3 spans 16 amino acids. V dropped 6 bases and J dropped 8; count of bases not matched to a gene: 9. In germline, CDR1 is MNHEY, CDR2 SMNVEV (reference sequence). The CDR3 DNA reads TGTGCCAGCAGCCCTACAGGGACTAGCGGGAGCCATGAGCAGTTCTTC. It is translated as CASSPTGTSGSHEQFF.

The gene calls are TRBV19 and TRBJ1-6; a possible D gene is TRBD1 (5 bases). The ends were cut back, 3 bases at V and 11 bases at J, with 20 bases in the middle. Germline V gene lookup returns CDR1 LNHDA and CDR2 SQIVND (reference sequence). The CDR3 loop spans 16 amino acids. The CDR3 sequence is CASSIGQGLSAPPLHF. CDR3 coding DNA: TGTGCCAGTAGTATCGGGCAGGGTCTGTCAGCTCCACCCCTCCACTTT.

The chain combines TRBV5-4 with TRBJ1-4; 9 nucleotides line up with TRBD1. This CDR3 region has 13 residues. V lost 4 bases, J lost 8 bases, and 3 bases stayed unmatched. Germline V CDR1 and CDR2: SGHNT, YYREEE (reference sequence). CDR3 sequence (DNA): TGTGCCAGCAGCGGCGACAGGGGGGAAAAACTGTTTTTT. Encoded protein: CASSGDRGEKLFF.

The chain carries TRBV11-3 and TRBJ1-1; D is unresolved. The CDR3 has 16 amino acids. The germline V and J ends were trimmed by 3 bases and 0 bases, with 14 bases remaining between them. CDR1 is SGHNT and CDR2 is YENEEA in the germline V gene. Here the CDR3 DNA reads TGTGCCAGCAGCTTGGGTATGGGAGACATGAACACTGAAGCTTTCTTT. Translated: CASSLGMGDMNTEAFF.

The chain employs TRBV5-1 and TRBJ2-3; 9 bases match TRBD2. V was pared by 3 bases and J by 1 base, with 9 bases of the junction left unmatched. This CDR3 has 17 amino acids. Germline assignment: CDR1 SGHRS and CDR2 YFSETQ. CDR3 in amino acids: CASSYGGASGGTDTQYF. CDR3 nucleotide sequence: TGCGCCAGCAGCTATGGCGGGGCTAGCGGGGGCACAGATACGCAGTATTTT.

This clone was seen just once. The chain carries TRBV27 and TRBJ1-5; TRBD1 might be the D (6 bases). CDR3 length equals 14 residues. Germline loops: CDR1 MNHEY, CDR2 SMNVEV (reference sequence). Trimming cost V 3 bases and J 6 bases, with 12 bases left between them. CDR3 coding DNA: TGTGCCAGCAGTTTGTTGGGGGCGGGTCAGCCCCAGCATTTT. Translated: CASSLLGAGQPQHF.

This clone was picked up a small number of times. The chain links TRBV4-1 to TRBJ2-6; D gene unclear. CDR3 size: 16 residues. With 0 bases removed from V and 2 bases from J, the gap between germline ends came to 8 bases. Germline values: CDR1 MGHRA, CDR2 YSYEKL. The DNA of the CDR3 is TGCGCCAGCAGCCAAGATCCAGGAACTGGGGCCAACGTCCTGACTTTC. Amino acids: CASSQDPGTGANVLTF.

The chain has TRBV19 and TRBJ2-3, with TRBD1 identical over 9 bases. Per germline, CDR1 LNHDA and CDR2 SQIVND (reference sequence). The CDR3 is 15 residues long. The ends lost 6 bases at V and 5 bases at J; junction bases unmatched: 9. The CDR3 nucleotides are TGTGCCAGTAGGGGGTGGGGACAGGGCAGAGATACGCAGTATTTT. It codes for CASRGWGQGRDTQYF.

The chain carries TRBV7-9 and TRBJ2-5; the D gene is possibly TRBD2 (5 bases). V dropped 2 bases and J dropped 5 bases, with 12 bases sitting between them. Germline V gives CDR1 SEHNR, CDR2 FQNEAQ (reference sequence). This CDR3 spans 14 amino acids. The CDR3 sequence: CASSLPGWEETQYF. CDR3 DNA sequence: TGTGCCAGCAGCTTACCGGGTTGGGAGGAGACCCAGTACTTC.

The V gene is TRBV7-9, the J gene TRBJ1-2; the D gene is possibly TRBD1 (5 bases). The CDR3 extends over 11 amino acids. Germline assignment: CDR1 SEHNR and CDR2 FQNEAQ (reference sequence). V lost 8 bases and J 4 bases, leaving 8 bases between the germline ends. This CDR3 is CASGGVYGYTF. CDR3 sequence (DNA): TGTGCCAGCGGGGGGGTCTATGGCTACACCTTC.

This clone was recorded once. V gene TRBV2 combines with J gene TRBJ2-7, with D maybe TRBD1 (5 bases). V lost 6 bases to trimming and J lost 3 bases, with 15 bases between them. The germline gives CDR1 SNHLY, CDR2 FYNNEI. The CDR3 contains 14 residues. In DNA, the CDR3 is TGTGCCAGCAGAGACAGAACCGAACGCTACGAGCAGTACTTC. Amino acids: CASRDRTERYEQYF.

This clone was seen a handful of times. This chain joins TRBV29-1 and TRBJ2-5; 9 nucleotides align to TRBD2. The CDR3 length is 13 residues. V dropped 0 bases and J dropped 11; count of bases not matched to a gene: 7. CDR1 is SQVTM and CDR2 is ANQGSEA in the germline V gene. CDR3 DNA sequence: TGCAGCGTTGAAGAGCGGGAGGGGGGTGAGCAGTACTTC. This encodes CSVEEREGGEQYF.

The chain uses TRBV7-9 and TRBJ1-6; TRBD1 matches 8 bases. The V segment lost 5 bases and the J segment 10 bases; nucleotides outside the gene matches: 7. Germline CDR1 reads SEHNR; CDR2 reads FQNEAQ (reference sequence). The CDR3 runs to 14 residues. CDR3 in amino acids: CASSLGQGTSPLHF. CDR3 bases: TGTGCCAGCAGCCTTGGACAGGGCACCTCACCCCTCCACTTT. The complete variable domain, with remaining parts taken from reference TRBV7-9 and TRBJ1-6, reads DTGVSQNPRHKITKRGQNVTFRCDPISEHNRLYWYRQTLGQGPEFLTYFQNEAQLEKSRLLSDRFSAERPKGSFSTLEIQRTEQGDSAMYLCASSLGQGTSPLHFGNGTRLTVT.

This rearrangement joins TRBV11-2 to TRBJ2-7, with 8 bases fitting TRBD2. V was clipped by 4 bases and J by 3 bases; unmatched bases: 8. Germline CDR1 SGHAT, CDR2 FQNNGV. There are 15 residues in the CDR3. CDR3 DNA sequence: TGTGCCAGCAGCTCGCTTAGACTAGCGCTCTACGAGCAGTACTTC. This encodes CASSSLRLALYEQYF.

This chain uses TRBV18 with TRBJ1-3, with TRBD1 matching over 7 bases. Germline lookup yields CDR1 KGHSH and CDR2 LQKENI. CDR3 length equals 14 residues. The ends lost 2 bases at V and 2 bases at J; junction bases unmatched: 0. The CDR3 sequence: CASSPGTAGNTIYF. The CDR3, as DNA: TGTGCCAGCTCACCAGGGACAGCTGGAAACACCATATATTTT.